These T cell receptor beta chains were read from a single sample in a study of breast tumors, draining lymph nodes, adjacent tissues. In TCRdb, the multiplex PCR reads were re-called with MiXCR into one record per CDR3 protein. The sample has under 150,000 distinct CDR3 sequences, approximately 20% seen once; the top ten hold 2.5% to 3%. Sequencing was carried out using axillary lymph node tissue. These receptors were taken from a female donor with breast cancer. Some clones in this sample may be carry-over from other donors' samples. The CDR3 runs from the conserved cysteine through the conserved F or W. Fields, in order: CDR3 DNA, CDR3 protein, J gene, V gene, clone size, D gene. A D gene is named only where the DNA matches it firmly. Some rows mark clone size as missing; the rest say once, few, many or name a class of expanded clone.

TGCGCCAGCAGCCAAGAGCGGGGACTAGCGGATTCCACCGGGGAGCTGTTTTTT CASSQERGLADSTGELFF TRBJ2-2 TRBV4-1 many TRBD2
TGTGCCAGCAGTTTCAGTTACGATAGCTACGAGCAGTACTTC CASSFSYDSYEQYF TRBJ2-7 TRBV27 many NA
TGCAGTGCTAGAGATCCAGCTAGCGGGAGAACCGGGGAGCTGTTTTTT CSARDPASGRTGELFF TRBJ2-2 TRBV20-1 many TRBD2
TGTGCCAGCAGCCCCTGGGACAGGGATAACTATGGCTACACCTTC CASSPWDRDNYGYTF TRBJ1-2 TRBV3-1 NA TRBD1
TGTGCCAGCAGCTTAGGACGAGCAACGGGGGAAAAACTGTTTTTT CASSLGRATGEKLFF TRBJ1-4 TRBV13 many NA
TGTGCCAGCAGTGCGGGACAGGGGGCGGGTAGCGGCCAATACAATGAGCAGTTCTTC CASSAGQGAGSGQYNEQFF TRBJ2-1 TRBV2 many TRBD1
TGTGCCAGTAGTATAGTTCAGGGTAACACCGGGGAGCTGTTTTTT CASSIVQGNTGELFF TRBJ2-2 TRBV19 few NA
TGTGCCAGCAGTACCTTTAGCGGAGACTCCTACGAGCAGTACTTC CASSTFSGDSYEQYF TRBJ2-7 TRBV6-2/TRBV6-3 many NA
TGTGCTAGTGGTTTGGGGCAGGGAGGTTCACCCCTCCACTTT CASGLGQGGSPLHF TRBJ1-6 TRBV12-5 many NA
TGCAGTGCTAGAGATCAACTGGGCTATGGCTACACCTTC CSARDQLGYGYTF TRBJ1-2 TRBV20-1 many NA
TGTGCCAGCAGCCCGGGACAGGGAAGCAATGAGCAGTTCTTC CASSPGQGSNEQFF TRBJ2-1 TRBV2 many TRBD1
TGTGCCAGCTCACCGGGAGGCGGAGCCTACGAGCAGTACTTC CASSPGGGAYEQYF TRBJ2-7 TRBV18 many NA
NA CASSAFGSGQPQHF TRBJ1-5 TRBV9 few NA
TGTGCCAGCAGTTACCTCTCGGCCCAGTACTTC CASSYLSAQYF TRBJ2-5 TRBV6-5 NA NA
TGCGCCAGCAGCCCGTCTAGCGGGCCTTACAATGAGCAGTTCTTC CASSPSSGPYNEQFF TRBJ2-1 TRBV5-1 many TRBD2
TGTGCCAGCAGCTTGGGGGGATTGGGCACAGATACGCAGTATTTT CASSLGGLGTDTQYF TRBJ2-3 TRBV5-6 many NA
TGTGCCAGCAGCACGGACAGGGCGGATACGCAGTATTTT CASSTDRADTQYF TRBJ2-3 TRBV11-2 many TRBD1
TGTGCCAGCAGTGAACCCGACAGGTCCTACCGAGATACGCAGTATTTT CASSEPDRSYRDTQYF TRBJ2-3 TRBV25-1 many NA
TGTGCCAGCAGTACTCCACACGTGGATACGCAGTATTTT CASSTPHVDTQYF TRBJ2-3 TRBV28 NA NA
TGTGCCAGCAGTGGTAGACTAGCGGGAGGTGAGCAGTTCTTC CASSGRLAGGEQFF TRBJ2-1 TRBV2 many TRBD2
TGCGCCAGCAGCTTGGAGGTGCGGGGGGAGACCCAGTACTTC CASSLEVRGETQYF TRBJ2-5 TRBV5-1 many TRBD2
TGTGCCAGCAGCTTTAACACCAATCAGCCCCAGCATTTT CASSFNTNQPQHF TRBJ1-5 TRBV7-2 many NA
TGTGCCAGCTCGGGGACTAGCGGGAGGAATGAGCAGTTCTTC CASSGTSGRNEQFF TRBJ2-1 TRBV19 few TRBD2
TGTGCCAGCTCACTAGTAGCGGAGGAAGATACGCAGTATTTT CASSLVAEEDTQYF TRBJ2-3 TRBV18 NA NA
TGTGCCTGGAGTACTCGAACGGAGACCCAGTACTTC CAWSTRTETQYF TRBJ2-5 TRBV30 few NA
TGTGCCAGCAGTGAATCGAGCGGGGGATGGGAGACCCAGTACTTC CASSESSGGWETQYF TRBJ2-5 TRBV25-1 many TRBD2
TGTGCCAGCAGCTTAGCCGCTAGTCGCTACGAGCAGTACTTC CASSLAASRYEQYF TRBJ2-7 TRBV7-2 NA NA
TGTGCCAGCAGCCAAGGTGCAGGCCATCTAGCCAAAAACATTCAGTACTTC CASSQGAGHLAKNIQYF TRBJ2-4 TRBV14 NA NA